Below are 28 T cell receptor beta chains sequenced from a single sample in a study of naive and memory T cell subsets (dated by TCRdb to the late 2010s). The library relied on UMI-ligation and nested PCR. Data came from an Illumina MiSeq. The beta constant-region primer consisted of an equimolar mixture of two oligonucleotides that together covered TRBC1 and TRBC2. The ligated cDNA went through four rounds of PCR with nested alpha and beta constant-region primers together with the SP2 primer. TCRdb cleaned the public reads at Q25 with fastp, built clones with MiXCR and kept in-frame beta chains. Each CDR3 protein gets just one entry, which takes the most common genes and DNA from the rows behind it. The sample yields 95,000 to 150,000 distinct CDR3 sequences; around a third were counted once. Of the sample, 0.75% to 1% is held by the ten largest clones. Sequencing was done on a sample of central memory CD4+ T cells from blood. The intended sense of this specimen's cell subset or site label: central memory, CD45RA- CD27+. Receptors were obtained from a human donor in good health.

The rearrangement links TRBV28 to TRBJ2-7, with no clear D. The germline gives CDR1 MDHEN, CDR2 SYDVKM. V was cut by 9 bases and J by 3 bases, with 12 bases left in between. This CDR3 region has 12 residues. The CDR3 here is CASQSRYYEQYF. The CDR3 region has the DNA TGTGCCAGTCAATCGCGATACTACGAGCAGTACTTC.

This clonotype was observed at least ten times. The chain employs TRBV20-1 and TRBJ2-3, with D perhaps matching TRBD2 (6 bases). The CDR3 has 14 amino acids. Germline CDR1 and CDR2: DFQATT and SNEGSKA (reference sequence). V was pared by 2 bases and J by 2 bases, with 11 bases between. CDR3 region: CSARLGGTTDTQYF. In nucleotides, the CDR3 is TGCAGTGCTAGATTAGGCGGGACCACAGATACGCAGTATTTT.

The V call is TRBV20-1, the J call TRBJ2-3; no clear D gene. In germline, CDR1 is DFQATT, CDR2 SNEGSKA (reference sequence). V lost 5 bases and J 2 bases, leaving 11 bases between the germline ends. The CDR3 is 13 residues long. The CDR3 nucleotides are TGCAGTGCTCGACCGATTATCACAGATACGCAGTATTTT. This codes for CSARPIITDTQYF.

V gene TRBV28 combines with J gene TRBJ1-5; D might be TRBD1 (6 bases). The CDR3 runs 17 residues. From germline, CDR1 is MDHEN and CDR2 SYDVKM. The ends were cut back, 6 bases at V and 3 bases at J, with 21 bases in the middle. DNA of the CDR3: TGTGCCAGCAGAGGACTACAGGGCCACCTCATCAATCAGCCCCAGCATTTT. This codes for CASRGLQGHLINQPQHF.

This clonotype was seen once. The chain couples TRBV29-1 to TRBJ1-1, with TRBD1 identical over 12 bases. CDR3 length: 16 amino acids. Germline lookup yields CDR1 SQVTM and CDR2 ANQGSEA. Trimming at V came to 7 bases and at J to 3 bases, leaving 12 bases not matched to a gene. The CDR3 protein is CSALGGTGGTDTEAFF. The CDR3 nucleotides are TGCAGCGCCCTCGGCGGGACAGGGGGCACGGACACTGAAGCTTTCTTT.

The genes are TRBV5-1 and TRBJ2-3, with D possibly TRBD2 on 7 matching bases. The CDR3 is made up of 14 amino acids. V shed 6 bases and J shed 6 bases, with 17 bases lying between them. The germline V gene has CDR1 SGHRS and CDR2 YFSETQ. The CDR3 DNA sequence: TGCGCCAGCATGCGGGGGCCCATGACGGATACGCAGTATTTT. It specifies CASMRGPMTDTQYF.

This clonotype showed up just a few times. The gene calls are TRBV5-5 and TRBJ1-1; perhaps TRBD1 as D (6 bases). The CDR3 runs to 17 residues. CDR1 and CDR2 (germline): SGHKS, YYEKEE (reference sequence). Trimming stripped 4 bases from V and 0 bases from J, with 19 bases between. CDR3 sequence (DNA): TGTGCCAGCAGCCGACCGACAGGAGGACGGTTGAACACTGAAGCTTTCTTT. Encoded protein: CASSRPTGGRLNTEAFF.

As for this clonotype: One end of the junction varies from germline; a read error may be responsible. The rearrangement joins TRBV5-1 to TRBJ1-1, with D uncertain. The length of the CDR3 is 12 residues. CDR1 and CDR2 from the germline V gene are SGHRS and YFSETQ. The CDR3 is CASRLGSNEAFF. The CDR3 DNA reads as TGCGCCAGCAGGTTGGGGTCGAATGAAGCTTTCTTT.

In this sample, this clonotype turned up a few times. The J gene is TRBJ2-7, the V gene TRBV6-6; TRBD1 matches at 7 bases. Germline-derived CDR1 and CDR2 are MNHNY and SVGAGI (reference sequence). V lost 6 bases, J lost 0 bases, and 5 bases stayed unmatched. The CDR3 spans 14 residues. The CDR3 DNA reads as TGTGCCAGCAGACGACAGGGCCGCTCCTACGAGCAGTACTTC. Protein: CASRRQGRSYEQYF.

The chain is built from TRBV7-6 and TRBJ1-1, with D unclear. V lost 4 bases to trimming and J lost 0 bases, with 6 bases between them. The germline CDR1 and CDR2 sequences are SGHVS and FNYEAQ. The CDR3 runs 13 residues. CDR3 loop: CASSSEVNTEAFF. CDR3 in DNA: TGTGCCAGCAGCTCGGAGGTGAACACTGAAGCTTTCTTT.

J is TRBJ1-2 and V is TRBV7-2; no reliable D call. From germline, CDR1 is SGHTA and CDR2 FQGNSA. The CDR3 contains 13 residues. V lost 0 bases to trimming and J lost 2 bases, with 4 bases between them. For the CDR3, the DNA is TGTGCCAGCAGCTTAGCGGTGAACTATGGCTACACCTTC. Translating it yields CASSLAVNYGYTF.

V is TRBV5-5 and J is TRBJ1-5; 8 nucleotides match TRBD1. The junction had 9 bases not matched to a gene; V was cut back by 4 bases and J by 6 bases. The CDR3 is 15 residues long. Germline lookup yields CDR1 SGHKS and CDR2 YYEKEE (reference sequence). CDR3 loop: CASSPSRQGIQPQHF. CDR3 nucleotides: TGTGCCAGCAGCCCCTCCCGACAGGGGATTCAGCCCCAGCATTTT.

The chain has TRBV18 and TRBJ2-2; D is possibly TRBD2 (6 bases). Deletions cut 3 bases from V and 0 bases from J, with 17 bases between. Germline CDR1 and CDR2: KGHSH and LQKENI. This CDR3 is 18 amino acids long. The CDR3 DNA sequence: TGTGCCAGCTCACCCTGGTCTACGTCGGGAGCGAACACCGGGGAGCTGTTTTTT. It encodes CASSPWSTSGANTGELFF.

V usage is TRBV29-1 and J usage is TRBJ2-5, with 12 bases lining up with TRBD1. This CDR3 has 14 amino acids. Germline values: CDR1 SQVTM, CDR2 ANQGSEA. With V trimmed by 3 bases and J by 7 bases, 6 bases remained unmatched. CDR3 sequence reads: CSVEGQGAIVTQYF. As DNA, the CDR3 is TGCAGCGTTGAGGGACAGGGGGCCATCGTGACCCAGTACTTC.

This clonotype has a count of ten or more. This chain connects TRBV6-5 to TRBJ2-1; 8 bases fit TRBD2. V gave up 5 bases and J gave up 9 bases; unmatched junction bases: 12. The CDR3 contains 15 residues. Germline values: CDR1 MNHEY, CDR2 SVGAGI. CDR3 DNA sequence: TGTGCCAGCAGTGACCCGAGCGGGAGTAGGATTGAGCAGTTCTTC. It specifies CASSDPSGSRIEQFF.

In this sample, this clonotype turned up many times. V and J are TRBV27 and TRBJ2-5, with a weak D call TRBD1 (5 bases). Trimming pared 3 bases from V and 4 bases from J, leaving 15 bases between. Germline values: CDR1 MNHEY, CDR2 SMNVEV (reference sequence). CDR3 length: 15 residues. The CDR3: CASSLRLGRVETQYF. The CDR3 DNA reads TGTGCCAGCAGTTTGCGACTGGGCAGGGTAGAGACCCAGTACTTC.

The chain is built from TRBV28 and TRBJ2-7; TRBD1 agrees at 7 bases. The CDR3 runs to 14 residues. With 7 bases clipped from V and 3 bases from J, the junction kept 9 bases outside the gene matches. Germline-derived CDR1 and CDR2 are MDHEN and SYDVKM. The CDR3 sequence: CASIPPGQNYEQYF. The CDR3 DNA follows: TGTGCCAGCATCCCCCCGGGACAGAACTACGAGCAGTACTTC.

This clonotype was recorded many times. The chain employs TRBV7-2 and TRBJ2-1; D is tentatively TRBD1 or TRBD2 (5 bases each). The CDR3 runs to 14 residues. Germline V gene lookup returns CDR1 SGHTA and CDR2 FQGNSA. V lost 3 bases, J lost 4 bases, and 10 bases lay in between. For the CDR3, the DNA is TGTGCCAGCAGCTTCCGGGGCCGGTACAATGAGCAGTTCTTC. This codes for CASSFRGRYNEQFF.

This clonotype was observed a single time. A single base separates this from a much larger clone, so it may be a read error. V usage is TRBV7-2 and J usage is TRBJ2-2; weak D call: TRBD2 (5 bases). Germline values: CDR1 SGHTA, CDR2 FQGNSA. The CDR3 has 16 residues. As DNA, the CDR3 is TGTGCCTGCAGCTTAGTCAGGCTAGCCAACACCGGGGAGCTGTTTTTT. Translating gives CACSLVRLANTGELFF.

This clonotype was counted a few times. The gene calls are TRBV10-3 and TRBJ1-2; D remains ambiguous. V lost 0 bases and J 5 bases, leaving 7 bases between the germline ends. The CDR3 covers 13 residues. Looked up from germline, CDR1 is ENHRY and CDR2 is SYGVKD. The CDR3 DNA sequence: TGTGCCATCAGTGAGTCCCCGGGGTATGGCTACACCTTC. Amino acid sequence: CAISESPGYGYTF.

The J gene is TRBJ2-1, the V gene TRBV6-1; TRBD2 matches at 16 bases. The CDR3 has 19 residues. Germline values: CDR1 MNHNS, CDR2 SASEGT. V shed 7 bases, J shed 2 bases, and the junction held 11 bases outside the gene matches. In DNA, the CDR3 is TGTGCCAGCATGGGACAGGGGACTAGCGGGAGGGCCCCCTACAATGAGCAGTTCTTC. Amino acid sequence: CASMGQGTSGRAPYNEQFF.

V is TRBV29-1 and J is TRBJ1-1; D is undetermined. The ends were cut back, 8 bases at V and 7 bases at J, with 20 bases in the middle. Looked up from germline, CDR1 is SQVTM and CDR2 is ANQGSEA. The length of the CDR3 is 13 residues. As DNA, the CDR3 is TGCAGCTTCGTGCCCCTCAGTAACCGTGAAGCTTTCTTT. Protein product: CSFVPLSNREAFF.

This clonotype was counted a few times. The CDR3 sequence is CASSFQGFDGYTF. The CDR3 bases are TGTGCCAGCAGCTTTCAGGGATTTGATGGCTACACCTTC. V gene TRBV11-1 combines with J gene TRBJ1-2, with D tentatively TRBD1 (5 bases). The CDR3 runs to 13 residues. The germline V gene encodes CDR1 SGHAT and CDR2 FQDESV (reference sequence). V gave up 3 bases and J gave up 6 bases, with 11 bases separating them.

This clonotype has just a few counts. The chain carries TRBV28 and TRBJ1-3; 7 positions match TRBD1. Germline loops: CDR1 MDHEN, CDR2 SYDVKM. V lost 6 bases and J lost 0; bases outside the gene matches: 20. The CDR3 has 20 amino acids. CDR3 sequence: CASSPNHLRADRSSGNTIYF. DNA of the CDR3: TGTGCCAGCAGCCCTAACCACCTCCGGGCGGACAGGAGCTCTGGAAACACCATATATTTT.

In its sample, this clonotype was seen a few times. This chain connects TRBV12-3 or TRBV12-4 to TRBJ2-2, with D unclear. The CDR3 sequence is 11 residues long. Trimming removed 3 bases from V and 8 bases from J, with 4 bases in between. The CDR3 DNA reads TGTGCCAGCAGTTTGCAGGGGGAGCTGTTTTTT. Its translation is CASSLQGELFF.

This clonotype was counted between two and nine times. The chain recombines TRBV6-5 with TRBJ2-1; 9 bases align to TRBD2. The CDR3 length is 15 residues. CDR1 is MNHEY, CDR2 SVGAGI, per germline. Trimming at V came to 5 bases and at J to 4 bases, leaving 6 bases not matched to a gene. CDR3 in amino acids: CASSMLAGKYNEQFF. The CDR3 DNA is TGTGCCAGCAGTATGCTAGCGGGGAAATACAATGAGCAGTTCTTC.

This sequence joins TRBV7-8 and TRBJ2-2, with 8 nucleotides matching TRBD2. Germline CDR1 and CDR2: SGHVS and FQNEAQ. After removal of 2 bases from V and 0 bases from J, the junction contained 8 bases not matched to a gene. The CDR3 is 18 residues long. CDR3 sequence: CASSLRSSGPANTGELFF. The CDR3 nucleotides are TGTGCCAGCAGCTTAAGGTCTAGCGGGCCCGCGAACACCGGGGAGCTGTTTTTT. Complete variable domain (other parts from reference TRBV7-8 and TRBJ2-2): GAGVSQSPRYKVAKRGQDVALRCDPISGHVSLFWYQQALGQGPEFLTYFQNEAQLDKSGLPSDRFFAERPEGSVSTLKIQRTQQEDSAVYLCASSLRSSGPANTGELFFGEGSRLTVL.

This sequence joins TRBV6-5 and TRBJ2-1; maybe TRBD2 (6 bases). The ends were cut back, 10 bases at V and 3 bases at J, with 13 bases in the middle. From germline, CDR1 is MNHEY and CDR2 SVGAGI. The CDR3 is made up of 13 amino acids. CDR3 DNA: TGTGCCACCCAGGGCGGGAACTACAATGAGCAGTTCTTC. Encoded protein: CATQGGNYNEQFF.